This entry features one TCR beta chain sequence. V shed 4 bases and J shed 3 bases, with 16 bases lying between them. Per the germline V gene, CDR1 is SQVTM and CDR2 is ANQGSEA. There are 14 residues in the CDR3. It was healthy bone marrow donors who served as donors. In nominal health when sampled, donors likely had unrecorded immune exposures nonetheless. PCR amplification relied on 60 Vbeta primers (plus 13 Jbeta primers). Generated by immunoSEQ multiplex PCR, the TCRdb table keeps only in-frame clones and is missing some. The sample gives 46,000 or so clones, about two thirds of which show up once; more than 10% is in the top ten. This sample was included in a study of cytomegalovirus exposure and HLA in healthy donors.

The receptor comes from a man aged 55 to 70 in good health and CMV-seropositive. Sequencing was carried out using PBMCs. J is TRBJ2-7 and V is TRBV29-1; D is ambiguous. CDR3 sequence reads: CSVAHEAPYYEQYF. The CDR3, as DNA: TGCAGCGTTGCCCACGAAGCGCCTTACTACGAGCAGTACTTC.